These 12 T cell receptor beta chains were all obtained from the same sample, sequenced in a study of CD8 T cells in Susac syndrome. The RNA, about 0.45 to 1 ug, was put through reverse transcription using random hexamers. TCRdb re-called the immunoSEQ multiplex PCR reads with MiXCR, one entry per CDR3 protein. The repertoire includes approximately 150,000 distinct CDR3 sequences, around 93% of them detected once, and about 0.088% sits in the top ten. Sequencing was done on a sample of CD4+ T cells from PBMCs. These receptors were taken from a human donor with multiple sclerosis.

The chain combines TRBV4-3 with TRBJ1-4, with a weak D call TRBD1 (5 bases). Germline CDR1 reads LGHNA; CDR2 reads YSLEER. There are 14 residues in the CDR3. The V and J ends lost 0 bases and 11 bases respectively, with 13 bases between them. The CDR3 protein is CASSQEGREGKLFF. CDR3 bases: TGCGCCAGCAGCCAAGAGGGCAGGGAGGGCAAACTGTTTTTT.

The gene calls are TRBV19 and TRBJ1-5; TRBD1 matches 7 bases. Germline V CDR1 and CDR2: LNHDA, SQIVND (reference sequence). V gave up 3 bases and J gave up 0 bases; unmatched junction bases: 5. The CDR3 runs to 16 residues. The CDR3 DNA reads TGTGCCAGTAGTATTTCGGCAGGGGGTAGCAATCAGCCCCAGCATTTT. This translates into CASSISAGGSNQPQHF. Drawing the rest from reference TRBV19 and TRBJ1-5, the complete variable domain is DGGITQSPKYLFRKEGQNVTLSCEQNLNHDAMYWYRQDPGQGLRLIYYSQIVNDFQKGDIAEGYSVSREKKESFPLTVTSAQKNPTAFYLCASSISAGGSNQPQHFGDGTRLSIL.

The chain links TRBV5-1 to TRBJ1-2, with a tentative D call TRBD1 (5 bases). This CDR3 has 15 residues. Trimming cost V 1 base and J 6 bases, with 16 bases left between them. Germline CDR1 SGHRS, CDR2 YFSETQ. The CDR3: CASSLPGPRGDGYTF. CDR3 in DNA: TGCGCCAGCAGCTTGCCGGGTCCTCGAGGGGATGGCTACACCTTC.

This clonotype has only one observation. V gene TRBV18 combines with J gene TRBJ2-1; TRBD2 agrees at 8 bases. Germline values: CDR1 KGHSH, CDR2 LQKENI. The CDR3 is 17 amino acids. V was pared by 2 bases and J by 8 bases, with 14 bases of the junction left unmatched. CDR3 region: CASSPGLVLAVVDEQFF. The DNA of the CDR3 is TGTGCCAGCTCACCAGGGTTAGTACTAGCGGTCGTTGATGAGCAGTTCTTC.

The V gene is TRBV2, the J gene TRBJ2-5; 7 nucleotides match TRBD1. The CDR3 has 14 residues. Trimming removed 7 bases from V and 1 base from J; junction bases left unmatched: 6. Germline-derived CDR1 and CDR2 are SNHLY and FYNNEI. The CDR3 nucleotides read TGTGCCAGCAACCGGGACAGAGTCCAAGAGACCCAGTACTTC. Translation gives CASNRDRVQETQYF.

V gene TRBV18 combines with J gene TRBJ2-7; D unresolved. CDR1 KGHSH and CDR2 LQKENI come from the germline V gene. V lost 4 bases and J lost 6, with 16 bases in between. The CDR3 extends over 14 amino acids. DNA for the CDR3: TGTGCCAGCTCACTTGAGCCAGCTCCCCTCGAGCAGTACTTC. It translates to CASSLEPAPLEQYF.

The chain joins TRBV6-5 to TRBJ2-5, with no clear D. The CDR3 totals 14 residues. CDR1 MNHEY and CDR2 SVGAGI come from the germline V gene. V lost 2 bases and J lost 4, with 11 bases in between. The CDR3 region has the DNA TGTGCCAGCAGTTACGGATCCCTACCAGAGACCCAGTACTTC. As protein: CASSYGSLPETQYF.

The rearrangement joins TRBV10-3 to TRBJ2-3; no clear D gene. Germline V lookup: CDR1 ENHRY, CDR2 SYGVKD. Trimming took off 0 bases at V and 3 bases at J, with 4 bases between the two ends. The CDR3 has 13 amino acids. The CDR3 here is CAISESRTDTQYF. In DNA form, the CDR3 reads TGTGCCATCAGTGAGTCCAGGACAGATACGCAGTATTTT.

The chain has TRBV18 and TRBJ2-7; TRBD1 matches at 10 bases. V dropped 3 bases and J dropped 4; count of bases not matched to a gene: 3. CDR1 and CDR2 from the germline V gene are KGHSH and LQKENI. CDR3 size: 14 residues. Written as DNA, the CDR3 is TGTGCCAGCTCACCGGACAGGGGGGTGTACGAGCAGTACTTC. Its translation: CASSPDRGVYEQYF.

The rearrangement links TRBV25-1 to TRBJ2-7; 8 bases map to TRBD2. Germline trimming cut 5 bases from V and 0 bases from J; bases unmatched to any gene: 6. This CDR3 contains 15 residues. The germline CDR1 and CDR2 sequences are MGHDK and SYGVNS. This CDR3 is CASSRGGTSSYEQYF. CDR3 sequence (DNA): TGTGCCAGCAGTCGGGGGGGAACTAGCTCCTACGAGCAGTACTTC.

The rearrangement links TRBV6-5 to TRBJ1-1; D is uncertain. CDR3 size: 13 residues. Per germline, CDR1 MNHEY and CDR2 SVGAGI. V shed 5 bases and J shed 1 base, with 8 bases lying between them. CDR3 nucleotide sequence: TGTGCCAGCAGTGTGAACCGGAACACTGAAGCTTTCTTT. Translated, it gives CASSVNRNTEAFF.

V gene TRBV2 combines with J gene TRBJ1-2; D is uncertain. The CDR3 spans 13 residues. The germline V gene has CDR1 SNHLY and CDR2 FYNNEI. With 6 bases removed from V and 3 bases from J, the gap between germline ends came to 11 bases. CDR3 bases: TGTGCCAGCAGAACCGGGGTGGACTATGGCTACACCTTC. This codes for CASRTGVDYGYTF.